The source of this TCR beta chain is a study of T-cell reconstitution after alpha-beta-depleted transplantation in children. General study points: A year had passed since transplant, and T-cell counts and diversity by then came mostly from newly produced T cells. Some patients' high day-60 TCRbeta diversity was attributed to recipient cells surviving conditioning. As was reported, about two months after transplant, alpha-beta T cells came from several hundred expanded graft clones.

This clonotype was seen ten or more times. Its antigen is not identified. The TCRbeta library was prepared with unique molecular identifiers. MiXCR, applied by TCRdb to the PCR reads, yields one record per CDR3 protein. The table records more than 400,000 distinct CDR3 sequences, around two fifths of them present only once. Sequencing was performed on PBMCs, taken before TCRalphabeta/CD19-depleted stem cell transplant. This sequence originates from a girl aged 2 to 9 with aplastic anemia, due to receive a stem cell transplant.

The CDR3 sequence is CASSRDGRSYNEQFF. CDR3 DNA: TGCGCCAGCAGCCGGGACGGGAGAAGCTACAATGAGCAGTTCTTC. V and J are TRBV5-1 and TRBJ2-1; D might be TRBD2 (6 bases). Between the trimmed V and J ends, which lost 4 bases and 3 bases, there was a span of 14 bases. Germline CDR1 reads SGHRS; CDR2 reads YFSETQ. The CDR3 has 15 residues.